Listed here are 18 T cell receptor beta chains from one sample, sequenced in a study of response to subunit inactivated influenza vaccine. TCRdb passed the RT-PCR reads through MiXCR, listing each CDR3 protein once. The sample has a few hundred thousand distinct CDR3 sequences, 20% to 25% seen once. Sequenced material: PBMCs from blood, taken 21 months after vaccination. All receptors derive from a man aged 45-69 years who received an inactivated influenza vaccine.

This clonotype showed up just a few times. The V call is TRBV6-1, the J call TRBJ2-3, with 10 bases matching TRBD2. CDR3 length: 14 amino acids. The V segment lost 6 bases and the J segment 6 bases; nucleotides outside the gene matches: 6. Germline CDR1 is MNHNS and CDR2 is SASEGT. The CDR3 region is CASSRELAGDTQYF. The CDR3 DNA follows: TGTGCCAGCAGCAGAGAACTAGCGGGGGATACGCAGTATTTT.

This clonotype was detected a few times. V and J are TRBV7-9 and TRBJ2-7; 15 bases fit TRBD2. Trimming at V came to 3 bases and at J to 5 bases, leaving 2 bases not matched to a gene. Germline assignment: CDR1 SEHNR and CDR2 FQNEAQ (reference sequence). This CDR3 spans 15 amino acids. The CDR3 DNA sequence: TGTGCCAGCAGCTTGGGGACTAGCGGGAGGCACGAGCAGTACTTC. Its translation is CASSLGTSGRHEQYF.

CDR3 region: CAISESPDGELFF. CDR3 nucleotide sequence: TGTGCCATCAGTGAGTCTCCAGACGGGGAGCTGTTTTTT. The J gene is TRBJ2-2, the V gene TRBV10-3; D uncertain. The ends were cut back, 0 bases at V and 7 bases at J, with 6 bases in the middle. The CDR3 is 13 amino acids. From germline, CDR1 is ENHRY and CDR2 SYGVKD.

The table lists this clonotype with a few counts. The chain is built from TRBV15 and TRBJ1-2; D call uncertain. Looked up from germline, CDR1 is LNHNV and CDR2 is YYDKDF (reference sequence). CDR3 length equals 11 residues. Trimming removed 7 bases from V and 4 bases from J, with 7 bases in between. The chain's CDR3 is CATKQLYGYTF. Here the CDR3 DNA reads TGTGCCACCAAACAGCTCTATGGCTACACCTTC.

This clonotype is a singleton in its sample. The chain has TRBV29-1 and TRBJ1-2, with D possibly matching TRBD1 (5 bases). Between the trimmed V and J ends, which lost 4 bases and 4 bases, there was a span of 10 bases. The CDR3 is 12 residues long. The germline V gene encodes CDR1 SQVTM and CDR2 ANQGSEA. CDR3 sequence (DNA): TGCAGCGTTGGTGAGGGGATCTATGGCTACACCTTC. Translating gives CSVGEGIYGYTF.

This clonotype has at least ten counts. V gene TRBV25-1 combines with J gene TRBJ1-5; maybe TRBD1 (6 bases). This CDR3 has 14 residues. Germline-derived CDR1 and CDR2 are MGHDK and SYGVNS. Trimming removed 3 bases at V and 3 bases at J, with 9 bases between. The CDR3 loop reads CASSETGTNQPQHF. The CDR3 DNA reads TGTGCCAGCAGTGAGACAGGAACCAATCAGCCCCAGCATTTT.

This clonotype was detected many times. V and J are TRBV19 and TRBJ1-2; D unresolved. Trimming stripped 9 bases from V and 2 bases from J, with 13 bases between. The CDR3 loop spans 13 amino acids. CDR1 is LNHDA and CDR2 is SQIVND in the germline V gene (reference sequence). The CDR3 DNA reads TGTGCCAGCCAGCCCGGTGGGAACTATGGCTACACCTTC. It codes for CASQPGGNYGYTF.

The V call is TRBV27, the J call TRBJ1-1; 8 nucleotides line up with TRBD1. Germline assignment: CDR1 MNHEY and CDR2 SMNVEV (reference sequence). Trimming cost V 7 bases and J 4 bases; bases outside gene matches: 8. This CDR3 is 14 amino acids long. CDR3 bases: TGTGCCAGCAAACTAAACAGGGGGACCACTGAAGCTTTCTTT. Translation gives CASKLNRGTTEAFF.

Only a few counts were recorded for this clonotype. The chain recombines TRBV5-1 with TRBJ2-1; 12 bases are shared with TRBD2. The CDR3 is made up of 19 amino acids. The V segment lost 0 bases and the J segment 3 bases; nucleotides outside the gene matches: 10. Per the germline V gene, CDR1 is SGHRS and CDR2 is YFSETQ. CDR3: CASSLDGLAGSRFYNEQFF. CDR3 nucleotide sequence: TGCGCCAGCAGCTTGGACGGACTAGCGGGATCCAGGTTCTACAATGAGCAGTTCTTC.

The rearrangement uses TRBV29-1 and TRBJ2-3, with TRBD2 identical over 9 bases. Germline loops: CDR1 SQVTM, CDR2 ANQGSEA. V lost 0 bases, J lost 3 bases, and 4 bases stayed unmatched. CDR3 length equals 15 residues. The CDR3 region has the DNA TGCAGCGTTGAAGACCGCGGGGGGGGTACAGATACGCAGTATTTT. This encodes CSVEDRGGGTDTQYF.

The chain is built from TRBV20-1 and TRBJ2-3; 12 positions match TRBD2. Germline CDR1 is DFQATT and CDR2 is SNEGSKA (reference sequence). V was pared by 5 bases and J by 9 bases, with 6 bases of the junction left unmatched. The CDR3 extends over 13 amino acids. The CDR3 DNA sequence: TGCAGTGCTCCGGGACTAGCGGGTGGCACGCAGTATTTT. Residues: CSAPGLAGGTQYF.

This clonotype has at least ten counts. The chain has TRBV20-1 and TRBJ1-3; D is undetermined. CDR3 length: 15 amino acids. Looked up from germline, CDR1 is DFQATT and CDR2 is SNEGSKA (reference sequence). V was trimmed by 5 bases and J by 4 bases, leaving 18 bases between them. As DNA, the CDR3 is TGCAGTGCTTCGCTCGGGAGGGCGGGAGGAAACACCATATATTTT. It codes for CSASLGRAGGNTIYF.

The chain recombines TRBV4-3 with TRBJ2-1; 7 bases are a match to TRBD1. CDR3 length equals 13 residues. Germline CDR1 LGHNA, CDR2 YSLEER. Trimming took 4 bases from V and 8 from J; bases not matched to a gene: 5. The CDR3 region has the DNA TGCGCCAGCAGCCTTACAGGGGTGGATGAGCAGTTCTTC. Protein sequence: CASSLTGVDEQFF.

There are many counts of this clonotype. The chain carries TRBV7-2 and TRBJ1-4; perhaps TRBD1 as D (5 bases). The CDR3 totals 15 residues. Germline values: CDR1 SGHTA, CDR2 FQGNSA. V lost 1 base and J lost 1, with 7 bases in between. CDR3 loop: CASSLGGVTNEKLFF. The CDR3 DNA follows: TGTGCCAGCAGCTTAGGGGGGGTAACTAATGAAAAACTGTTTTTT. Variable domain in full (rest from reference TRBV7-2 and TRBJ1-4): GAGVSQSPSNKVTEKGKDVELRCDPISGHTALYWYRQSLGQGLEFLIYFQGNSAPDKSGLPSDRFSAERTGGSVSTLTIQRTQQEDSAVYLCASSLGGVTNEKLFFGSGTQLSVL.

This clonotype has more than one count but fewer than ten. The chain couples TRBV20-1 to TRBJ2-1; D remains unclear. Germline CDR1 DFQATT, CDR2 SNEGSKA (reference sequence). The CDR3 is made up of 12 amino acids. Trimming pared 5 bases from V and 7 bases from J, leaving 12 bases between. The DNA of the CDR3 is TGCAGTGCTCTAGAGTTTGGTAATGAGCAGTTCTTC. Its protein is CSALEFGNEQFF.

This clonotype was detected only a few times. An end of the junction does not agree with germline; a read error may underlie this. The chain carries TRBV7-7 and TRBJ1-4, with no clear D. CDR3 length equals 16 residues. Germline CDR1 reads SSHAT; CDR2 reads FNYEAQ (reference sequence). CDR3 sequence reads: CASSCNSLPINEKLFF. CDR3 sequence (DNA): TGTGCTAGCAGCTGCAACTCACTGCCGATTAATGAAAAACTGTTTTTT.

This clonotype appeared a few times. The V call is TRBV7-2, the J call TRBJ2-1; 11 bases line up with TRBD2. V dropped 5 bases and J dropped 4; count of bases not matched to a gene: 10. Germline V gene sequence: CDR1 SGHTA, CDR2 FQGNSA. This CDR3 has 17 residues. DNA for the CDR3: TGTGCCAGCAGCCAGTTGGCCGGGACTAGCGGTTACAATGAGCAGTTCTTC. Translation gives CASSQLAGTSGYNEQFF.

The chain links TRBV15 to TRBJ1-1; D unresolved. Germline V CDR1 and CDR2: LNHNV, YYDKDF (reference sequence). Trimming shortened V by 3 bases and J by 8 bases, and 10 bases separated the two germline ends. The CDR3 covers 12 residues. The CDR3 protein is CATSSGLPEAFF. CDR3 nucleotides: TGTGCCACCAGCAGCGGGCTCCCCGAAGCTTTCTTT.